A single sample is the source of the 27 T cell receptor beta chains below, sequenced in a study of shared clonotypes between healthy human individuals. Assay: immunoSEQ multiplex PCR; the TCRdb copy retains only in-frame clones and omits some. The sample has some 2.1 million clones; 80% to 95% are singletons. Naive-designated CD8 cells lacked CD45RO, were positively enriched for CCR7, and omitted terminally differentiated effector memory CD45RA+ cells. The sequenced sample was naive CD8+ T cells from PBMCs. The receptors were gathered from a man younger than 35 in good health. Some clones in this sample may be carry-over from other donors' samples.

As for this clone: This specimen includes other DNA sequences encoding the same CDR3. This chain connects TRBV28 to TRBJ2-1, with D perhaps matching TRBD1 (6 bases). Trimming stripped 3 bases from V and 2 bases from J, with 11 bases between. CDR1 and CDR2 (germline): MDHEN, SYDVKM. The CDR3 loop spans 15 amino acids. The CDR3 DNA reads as TGTGCCAGCAGTTTTGGGCAGGGGCCCTACAATGAGCAGTTCTTC. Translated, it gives CASSFGQGPYNEQFF.

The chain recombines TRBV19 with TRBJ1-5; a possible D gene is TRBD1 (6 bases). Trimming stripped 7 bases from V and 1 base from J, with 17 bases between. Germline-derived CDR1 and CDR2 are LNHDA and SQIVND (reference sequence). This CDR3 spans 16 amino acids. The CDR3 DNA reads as TGTGCCAGTACCTCAAGGACAGTTTGGAGCAATCAGCCCCAGCATTTT. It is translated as CASTSRTVWSNQPQHF. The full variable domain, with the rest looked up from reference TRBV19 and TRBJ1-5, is DGGITQSPKYLFRKEGQNVTLSCEQNLNHDAMYWYRQDPGQGLRLIYYSQIVNDFQKGDIAEGYSVSREKKESFPLTVTSAQKNPTAFYLCASTSRTVWSNQPQHFGDGTRLSIL.

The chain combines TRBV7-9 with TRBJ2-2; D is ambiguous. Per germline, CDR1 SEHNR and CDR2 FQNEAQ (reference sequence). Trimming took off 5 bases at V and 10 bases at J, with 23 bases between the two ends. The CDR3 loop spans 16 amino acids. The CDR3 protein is CASSPGIGPRALELFF. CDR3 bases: TGTGCCAGCAGCCCCGGTATCGGACCTCGAGCGTTGGAGCTGTTTTTT.

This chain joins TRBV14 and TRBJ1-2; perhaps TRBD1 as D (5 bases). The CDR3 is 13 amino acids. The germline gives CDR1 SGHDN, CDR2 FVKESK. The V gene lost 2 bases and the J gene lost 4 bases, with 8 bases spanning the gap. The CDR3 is CASSQWTSYGYTF. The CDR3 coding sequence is TGTGCCAGCAGCCAATGGACAAGCTATGGCTACACCTTC.

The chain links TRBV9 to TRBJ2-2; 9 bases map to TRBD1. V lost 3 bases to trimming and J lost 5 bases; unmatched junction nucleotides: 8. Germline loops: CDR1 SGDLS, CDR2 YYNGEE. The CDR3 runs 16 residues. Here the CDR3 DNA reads TGTGCCAGCAGCGCAAGGACAGGGGCGGGGACCGGGGAGCTGTTTTTT. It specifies CASSARTGAGTGELFF.

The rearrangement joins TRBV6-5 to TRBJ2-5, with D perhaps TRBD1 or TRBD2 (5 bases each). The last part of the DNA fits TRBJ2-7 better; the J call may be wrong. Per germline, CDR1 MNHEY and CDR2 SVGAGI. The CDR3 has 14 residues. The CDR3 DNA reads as TGTGCCAGCAGTTACTTAGGGGACCCCTACGAGCAGTACTTC. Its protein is CASSYLGDPYEQYF.

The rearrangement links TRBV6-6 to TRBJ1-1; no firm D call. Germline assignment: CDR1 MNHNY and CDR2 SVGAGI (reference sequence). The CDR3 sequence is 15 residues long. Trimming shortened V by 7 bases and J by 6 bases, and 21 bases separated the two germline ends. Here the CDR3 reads CASISLYVAGPEAFF. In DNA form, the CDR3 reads TGTGCCAGCATCTCTCTTTACGTCGCTGGGCCTGAAGCTTTCTTT.

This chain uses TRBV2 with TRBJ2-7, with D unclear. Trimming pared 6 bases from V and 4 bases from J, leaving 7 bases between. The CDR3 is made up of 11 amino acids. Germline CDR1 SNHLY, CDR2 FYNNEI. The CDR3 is CASRANYEQYF. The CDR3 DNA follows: TGTGCCAGCAGGGCCAATTACGAGCAGTACTTC.

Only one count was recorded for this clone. The CDR3 DNA reads TGTGCCAGCAGCGGGACTAGCGGATTATACAATGAGCAGTTCTTC. This encodes CASSGTSGLYNEQFF. J is TRBJ2-1 and V is TRBV27, with 11 bases that match TRBD2. CDR3 length: 15 amino acids. V lost 6 bases and J lost 4; bases outside the gene matches: 5. Germline lookup yields CDR1 MNHEY and CDR2 SMNVEV (reference sequence).

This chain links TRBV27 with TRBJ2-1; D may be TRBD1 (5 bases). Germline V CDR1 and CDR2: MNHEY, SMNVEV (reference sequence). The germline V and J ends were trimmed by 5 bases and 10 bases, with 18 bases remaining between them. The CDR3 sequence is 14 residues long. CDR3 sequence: CASSLRTSDGEQFF. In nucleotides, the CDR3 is TGTGCCAGCAGTCTACGGACATCGGATGGGGAGCAGTTCTTC.

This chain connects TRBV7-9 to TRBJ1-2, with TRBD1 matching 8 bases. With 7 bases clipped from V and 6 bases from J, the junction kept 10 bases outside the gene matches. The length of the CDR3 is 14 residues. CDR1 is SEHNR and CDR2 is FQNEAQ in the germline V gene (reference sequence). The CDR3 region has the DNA TGTGCCAGCACCTACTCCGGACAGGGCGATGGCTACACCTTC. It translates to CASTYSGQGDGYTF.

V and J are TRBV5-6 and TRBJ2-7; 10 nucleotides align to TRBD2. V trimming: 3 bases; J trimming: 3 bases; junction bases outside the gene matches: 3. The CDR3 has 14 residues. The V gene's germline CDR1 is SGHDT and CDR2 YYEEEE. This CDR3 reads CASSSGTSDYEQYF. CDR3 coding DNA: TGTGCCAGCAGCTCCGGGACTAGCGACTACGAGCAGTACTTC. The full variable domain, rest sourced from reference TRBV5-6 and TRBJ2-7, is DAGVTQSPTHLIKTRGQQVTLRCSPKSGHDTVSWYQQALGQGPQFIFQYYEEEERQRGNFPDRFSGHQFPNYSSELNVNALLLGDSALYLCASSSGTSDYEQYFGPGTRLTVT.

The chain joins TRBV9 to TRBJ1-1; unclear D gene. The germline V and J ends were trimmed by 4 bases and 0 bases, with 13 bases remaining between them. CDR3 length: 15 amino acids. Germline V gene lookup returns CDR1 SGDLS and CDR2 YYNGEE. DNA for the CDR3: TGTGCCAGCAGCCTAAGTGGGAGTTTGAACACTGAAGCTTTCTTT. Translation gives CASSLSGSLNTEAFF.

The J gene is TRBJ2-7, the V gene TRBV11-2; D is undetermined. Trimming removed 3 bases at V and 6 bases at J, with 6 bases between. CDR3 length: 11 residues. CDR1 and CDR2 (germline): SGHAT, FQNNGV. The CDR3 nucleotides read TGTGCCAGCAGCTTTAATCGCGAGCAGTACTTC. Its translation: CASSFNREQYF.

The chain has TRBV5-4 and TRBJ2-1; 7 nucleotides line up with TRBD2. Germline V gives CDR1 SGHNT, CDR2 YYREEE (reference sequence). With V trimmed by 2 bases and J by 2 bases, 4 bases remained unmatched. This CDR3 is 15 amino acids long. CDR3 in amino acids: CASSLAGLTYNEQFF. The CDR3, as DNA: TGTGCCAGCAGCTTAGCGGGACTAACCTACAATGAGCAGTTCTTC.

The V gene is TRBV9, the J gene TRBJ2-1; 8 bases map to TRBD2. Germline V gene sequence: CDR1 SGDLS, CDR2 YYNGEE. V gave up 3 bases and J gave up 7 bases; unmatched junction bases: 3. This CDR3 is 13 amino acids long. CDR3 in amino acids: CASSGPGGNEQFF. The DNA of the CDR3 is TGTGCCAGCAGCGGCCCGGGGGGGAATGAGCAGTTCTTC.

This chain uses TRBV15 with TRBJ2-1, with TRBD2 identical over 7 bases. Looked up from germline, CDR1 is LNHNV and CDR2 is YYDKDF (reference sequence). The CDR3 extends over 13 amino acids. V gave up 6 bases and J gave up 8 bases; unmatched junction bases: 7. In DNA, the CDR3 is TGTGCCACCAGGATGACTAGCTCCCATGAGCAGTTCTTC. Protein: CATRMTSSHEQFF.

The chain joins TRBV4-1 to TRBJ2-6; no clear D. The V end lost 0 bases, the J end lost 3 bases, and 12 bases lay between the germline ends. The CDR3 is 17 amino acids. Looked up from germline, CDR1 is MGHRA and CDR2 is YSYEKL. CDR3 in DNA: TGCGCCAGCAGCCAAGACAGGACGGCTTTTGGGGCCAACGTCCTGACTTTC. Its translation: CASSQDRTAFGANVLTF.

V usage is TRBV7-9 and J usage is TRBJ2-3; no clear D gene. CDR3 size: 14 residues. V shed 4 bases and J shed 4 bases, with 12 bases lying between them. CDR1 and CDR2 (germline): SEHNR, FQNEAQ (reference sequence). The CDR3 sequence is CASSSHRKPDTQYF. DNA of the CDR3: TGTGCCAGCAGCTCGCACAGAAAACCAGATACGCAGTATTTT.

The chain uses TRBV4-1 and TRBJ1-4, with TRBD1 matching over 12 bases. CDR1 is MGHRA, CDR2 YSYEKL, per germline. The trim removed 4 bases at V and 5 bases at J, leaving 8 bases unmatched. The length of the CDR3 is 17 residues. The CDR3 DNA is TGCGCCAGCAGCCTGACCGGGACAGGGGGCGGAAATGAAAAACTGTTTTTT. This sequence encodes CASSLTGTGGGNEKLFF.

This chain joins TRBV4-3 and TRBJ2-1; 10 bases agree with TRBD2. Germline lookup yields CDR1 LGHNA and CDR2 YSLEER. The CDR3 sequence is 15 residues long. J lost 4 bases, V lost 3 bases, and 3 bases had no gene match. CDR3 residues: CASSHSSGGYNEQFF. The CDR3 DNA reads TGCGCCAGCAGCCACTCTAGCGGGGGTTACAATGAGCAGTTCTTC.

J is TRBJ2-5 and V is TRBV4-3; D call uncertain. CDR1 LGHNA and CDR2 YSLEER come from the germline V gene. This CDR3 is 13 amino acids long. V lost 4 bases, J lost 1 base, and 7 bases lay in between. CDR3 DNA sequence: TGCGCCAGCAGCCTAAATAGCCAAGAGACCCAGTACTTC. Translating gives CASSLNSQETQYF.

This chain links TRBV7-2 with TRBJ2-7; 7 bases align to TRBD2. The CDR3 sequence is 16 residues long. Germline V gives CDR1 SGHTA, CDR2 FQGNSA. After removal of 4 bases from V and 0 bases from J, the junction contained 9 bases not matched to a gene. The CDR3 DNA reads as TGTGCCAGCAGCTCCCGGAGGTGGGAGGGCTCCTACGAGCAGTACTTC. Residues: CASSSRRWEGSYEQYF.

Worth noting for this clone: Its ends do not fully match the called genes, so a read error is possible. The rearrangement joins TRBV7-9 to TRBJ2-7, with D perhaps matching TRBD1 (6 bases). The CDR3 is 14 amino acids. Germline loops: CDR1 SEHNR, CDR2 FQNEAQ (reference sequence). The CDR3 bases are TGTGCCAGCAGCTTAGGCGACAGGAAGTCCACAACAGTCTTC. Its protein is CASSLGDRKSTTVF.

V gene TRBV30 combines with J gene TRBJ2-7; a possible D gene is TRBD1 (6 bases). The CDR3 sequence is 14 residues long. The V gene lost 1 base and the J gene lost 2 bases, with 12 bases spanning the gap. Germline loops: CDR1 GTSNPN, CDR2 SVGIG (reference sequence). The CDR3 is CAWSEGTRTYEQYF. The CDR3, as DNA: TGTGCCTGGAGTGAAGGGACACGGACCTACGAGCAGTACTTC.

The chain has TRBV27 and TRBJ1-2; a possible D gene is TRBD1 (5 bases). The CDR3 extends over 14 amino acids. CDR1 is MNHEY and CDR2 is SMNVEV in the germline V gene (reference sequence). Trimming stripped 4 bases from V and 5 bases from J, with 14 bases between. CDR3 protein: CASSSQTAEYGYTF. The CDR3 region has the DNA TGTGCCAGCAGTTCCCAGACAGCCGAGTATGGCTACACCTTC.

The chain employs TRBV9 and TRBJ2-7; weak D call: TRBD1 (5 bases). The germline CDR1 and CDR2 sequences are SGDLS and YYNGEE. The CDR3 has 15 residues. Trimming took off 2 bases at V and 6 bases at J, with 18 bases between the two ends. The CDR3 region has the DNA TGTGCCAGCAGCGTTTCAGGGTCCCTCCTTGGCGAGCAGTACTTC. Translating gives CASSVSGSLLGEQYF.